These 22 T cell receptor beta chains came from one sample sequenced in a study of PD-1 and CTLA-4 blockade in melanoma. TCRdb keeps only in-frame clones here, not all; method: immunoSEQ multiplex PCR. The sample carries 20,000 to 25,000 clones, approximately 88% recorded once. The sample here was CD8+ T cells from peripheral blood, taken before anti-PD-1 treatment. These receptors all stem from a human donor with melanoma.

V is TRBV4-1 and J is TRBJ1-2; perhaps TRBD1 as D (5 bases). The length of the CDR3 is 13 residues. Germline CDR1 and CDR2: MGHRA and YSYEKL. Trimming took off 2 bases at V and 2 bases at J, with 6 bases between the two ends. The CDR3 bases are TGCGCCAGCAGCCAAAGGGGAAACTATGGCTACACCTTC. Amino acids: CASSQRGNYGYTF.

The V call is TRBV7-2, the J call TRBJ2-2; D possibly matches TRBD1 or TRBD2 (6 bases each). Trimming removed 11 bases at V and 4 bases at J, with 11 bases between. The CDR3 consists of 12 residues. Germline CDR1 and CDR2: SGHTA and FQGNSA. CDR3 residues: CAGGPGTGELFF. The CDR3 nucleotides read TGTGCCGGGGGGCCGGGCACCGGGGAGCTGTTTTTT.

The chain joins TRBV5-8 to TRBJ1-5, with a weak D call TRBD1 (6 bases). Trimming pared 7 bases from V and 2 bases from J, leaving 19 bases between. Germline assignment: CDR1 SGHTS and CDR2 YDEGEE. The CDR3 covers 16 residues. This CDR3 is CASPLKGGLGNQPQHF. The CDR3 region has the DNA TGTGCCAGCCCCCTGAAGGGGGGCTTGGGCAATCAGCCCCAGCATTTT. The complete variable domain, with remaining parts taken from reference TRBV5-8 and TRBJ1-5, reads EAGVTQSPTHLIKTRGQQATLRCSPISGHTSVYWYQQALGLGLQFLLWYDEGEERNRGNFPPRFSGRQFPNYSSELNVNALELEDSALYLCASPLKGGLGNQPQHFGDGTRLSIL.

V usage is TRBV11-2 and J usage is TRBJ1-1, with D perhaps TRBD1 (6 bases). Trimming cost V 2 bases and J 3 bases, with 10 bases left between them. The germline CDR1 and CDR2 sequences are SGHAT and FQNNGV. CDR3 length: 14 amino acids. The CDR3 DNA sequence: TGTGCCAGCAGCTTATACGGACAGTACACTGAAGCTTTCTTT. It yields the protein CASSLYGQYTEAFF.

The V gene is TRBV5-5, the J gene TRBJ1-1; no reliable D call. CDR1 is SGHKS and CDR2 is YYEKEE in the germline V gene (reference sequence). The CDR3 is 11 amino acids. Trimming pared 1 base from V and 2 bases from J, leaving 0 bases between. CDR3 residues: CASSLNTEAFF. CDR3 nucleotides: TGTGCCAGCAGCTTGAACACTGAAGCTTTCTTT.

The chain combines TRBV27 with TRBJ1-5; D uncertain. The CDR3 spans 13 residues. V dropped 2 bases and J dropped 5 bases, with 7 bases sitting between them. The germline CDR1 and CDR2 sequences are MNHEY and SMNVEV (reference sequence). In DNA form, the CDR3 reads TGTGCCAGCAGTTTAATGATTGATCAGCCCCAGCATTTT. As protein: CASSLMIDQPQHF.

V is TRBV28 and J is TRBJ1-6; D is possibly TRBD1 (5 bases). The V and J ends lost 2 bases and 13 bases respectively, with 9 bases between them. The CDR3 sequence is 12 residues long. Germline loops: CDR1 MDHEN, CDR2 SYDVKM. The CDR3 is CASSLIGGPLHF. CDR3 sequence (DNA): TGTGCCAGCAGTTTAATCGGGGGGCCCCTCCACTTT.

This rearrangement joins TRBV5-6 to TRBJ2-3, with no clear D. Looked up from germline, CDR1 is SGHDT and CDR2 is YYEEEE. CDR3 size: 14 residues. The V and J ends lost 0 bases and 2 bases respectively, with 7 bases between them. CDR3 DNA: TGTGCCAGCAGCTTGGAACATAACACAGATACGCAGTATTTT. Amino acid sequence: CASSLEHNTDTQYF.

This chain connects TRBV19 to TRBJ2-1; TRBD2 matches at 11 bases. Germline CDR1 is LNHDA and CDR2 is SQIVND (reference sequence). The CDR3 runs 16 residues. J gave up 2 bases and V 5 bases, and 5 bases lay outside the gene matches. The CDR3 bases are TGTGCCAGTAGTCCAAGTAGCGGGGGGGCCTACAATGAGCAGTTCTTC. Residues: CASSPSSGGAYNEQFF.

The table lists this clone with a count of one. This sequence joins TRBV14 and TRBJ2-7; D is undetermined. V was pared by 0 bases and J by 3 bases, with 6 bases between. CDR3 length: 13 amino acids. CDR1 is SGHDN, CDR2 FVKESK, per germline. The CDR3 DNA follows: TGTGCCAGCAGCCAAGATGTGGTCTACGAGCAGTACTTC. It codes for CASSQDVVYEQYF.

This chain connects TRBV7-9 to TRBJ2-2; 7 bases are a match to TRBD1. V shed 6 bases and J 5 bases; nucleotides not matched to a gene: 9. Germline CDR1 is SEHNR and CDR2 is FQNEAQ (reference sequence). The CDR3 totals 15 residues. The CDR3 protein is CASRDRTGETGELFF. DNA for the CDR3: TGTGCCAGCAGGGACCGGACAGGCGAAACCGGGGAGCTGTTTTTT.

This rearrangement joins TRBV9 to TRBJ2-3; 12 bases align to TRBD2. Germline V gene data show CDR1 as SGDLS and CDR2 as YYNGEE. V lost 3 bases and J lost 6; bases outside the gene matches: 2. The CDR3 extends over 14 amino acids. CDR3 nucleotide sequence: TGTGCCAGCAGCGCTAGCGGGGGGGTGGATACGCAGTATTTT. The encoded protein is CASSASGGVDTQYF.

The chain recombines TRBV3-1 (or the pseudogene TRBV3-2) with TRBJ2-1; 12 bases fit TRBD2. The length of the CDR3 is 17 residues. The J segment lost 9 bases and the V segment lost 0 bases, leaving 9 bases of the junction unmatched. Germline-derived CDR1 and CDR2 are LGHDT and YNNKEL (reference sequence). CDR3 loop: CASSQDPLAGGRIEQFF. The CDR3, as DNA: TGTGCCAGCAGCCAAGATCCCCTAGCGGGGGGGCGTATTGAGCAGTTCTTC.

The genes are TRBV6-2 or TRBV6-3 and TRBJ1-1; the D is unclear. The CDR3 covers 13 residues. The germline V gene encodes CDR1 MNHEY and CDR2 SVGEGT. V was shortened by 4 bases and J by 0 bases, with 6 bases between the two germline ends. The CDR3, as DNA: TGTGCCAGCAGTTGGATAATGAACACTGAAGCTTTCTTT. Its protein is CASSWIMNTEAFF.

This chain joins TRBV6-2 or TRBV6-3 and TRBJ2-2; D may be TRBD2 (6 bases). V was shortened by 6 bases and J by 3 bases, with 20 bases between the two germline ends. Germline CDR1 is MNHEY and CDR2 is SVGEGT. The CDR3 has 17 amino acids. The CDR3 sequence: CASSTDPWDSYTGELFF. CDR3 nucleotides: TGTGCCAGCAGCACCGACCCCTGGGACTCTTACACCGGGGAGCTGTTTTTT.

The chain links TRBV2 to TRBJ1-1, with D possibly TRBD1 on 6 matching bases. The V end lost 6 bases, the J end lost 11 bases, and 19 bases lay between the germline ends. This CDR3 is built from 13 residues. Per the germline V gene, CDR1 is SNHLY and CDR2 is FYNNEI. CDR3 DNA sequence: TGTGCCAGCAGGGAACAGGGTGATCAAGATGCTTTCTTT. Protein sequence: CASREQGDQDAFF.

The chain is built from TRBV24-1 and TRBJ2-2, with 7 bases identical to TRBD2. CDR3 length equals 17 residues. The germline CDR1 and CDR2 sequences are KGHDR and SFDVKD. After removal of 1 base from V and 1 base from J, the junction contained 5 bases not matched to a gene. CDR3 residues: CATSDLGLAVNTGELFF. The CDR3 DNA follows: TGTGCCACCAGTGATTTAGGGCTAGCGGTGAACACCGGGGAGCTGTTTTTT.

This clone was recorded only once. Other DNA sequences in this specimen translate into the identical CDR3. The chain employs TRBV28 and TRBJ2-7; D unclear. There are 11 residues in the CDR3. V lost 5 bases, J lost 4 bases, and 6 bases lay in between. Germline CDR1 and CDR2: MDHEN and SYDVKM. The CDR3: CASSPQYEQYF. The CDR3 coding sequence is TGTGCCAGCAGTCCCCAATACGAGCAGTACTTC.

V and J are TRBV6-5 and TRBJ2-7; D not resolved. Germline lookup yields CDR1 MNHEY and CDR2 SVGAGI. Trimming pared 7 bases from V and 7 bases from J, leaving 20 bases between. The length of the CDR3 is 14 residues. The CDR3, as DNA: TGTGCCAGCACTTCCGGCTCCAGCTGGGGTGAGCAGTACTTC. Encoded protein: CASTSGSSWGEQYF.

V usage is TRBV20-1 and J usage is TRBJ1-1; D remains unclear. The CDR3 loop spans 10 amino acids. The germline gives CDR1 DFQATT, CDR2 SNEGSKA (reference sequence). Trimming took 5 bases from V and 5 from J, leaving 6 bases between them. CDR3 residues: CSARYTEAFF. The CDR3 nucleotides read TGCAGTGCTCGCTATACTGAAGCTTTCTTT.

Remarks on this clone: An end of the junction does not agree with germline; a read error may underlie this. This chain links TRBV5-4 with TRBJ1-2, with 8 bases aligning to TRBD1. CDR3 size: 14 residues. Germline CDR1 reads SGHNT; CDR2 reads YYREEE (reference sequence). CDR3 nucleotide sequence: TGTGCCAGCACCTTGGGACAGGCTAACTATGGCTACACCTTC. It specifies CASTLGQANYGYTF.

The V call is TRBV18, the J call TRBJ1-1; weak D call: TRBD1 (5 bases). This CDR3 region has 13 residues. From germline, CDR1 is KGHSH and CDR2 LQKENI. The germline V and J ends were trimmed by 5 bases and 4 bases, with 11 bases remaining between them. DNA of the CDR3: TGTGCCAGCTCAGACCAGGGAGGCACTGAAGCTTTCTTT. Protein: CASSDQGGTEAFF.